This TCR beta chain was obtained from a study of T cells in Graves' hyperthyroidism and ophthalmopathy. This CDR3 is built from 15 residues. J was trimmed by 5 bases and V by 6 bases; bases with no gene match: 10. Uncontrolled infections, other autoimmune diseases, pregnancy or lactation led to exclusion of patients. Study-level findings and limits: In blood, most of the thyroid clonotypes expanded above 0.001 were also present. Prediction of ophthalmopathy progression came a median 6.5 months pre-onset.

As for this clonotype: Its target is not known.

Amplified TCR beta CDR3 regions came from RNA transcripts. The HTBI primer set was used in a first-round RT-PCR of the TCR CDR3. TCRdb used MiXCR to reprocess the multiplex PCR reads, holding one entry per CDR3 protein. Altogether roughly 400,000 distinct CDR3 sequences are present, roughly an eighth being singletons, with the ten largest covering around 30%. Sequenced sample: blood. The chain combines TRBV12-3 or TRBV12-4 with TRBJ2-4, with 7 nucleotides matching TRBD1. This TCR derives from a man between 50 and 59 years old with Graves' ophthalmopathy. The CDR3 loop is CASRRGTVYENIQYF. The CDR3 region has the DNA TGTGCCAGCAGACGAGGGACAGTCTATGAAAACATTCAGTACTTC.